What follows are 2 T cell receptor beta chains derived from one specimen sequenced in a study of T cell changes during pregnancy in multiple sclerosis (dated 2019 in TCRdb). Receptor amplification or capture employed the immunoSEQ multiplex PCR assay. TCRdb re-hosts the immuneACCESS table, in-frame sequences only. Its copies lack some clones; in the studies checked, an unresolved V gene accounts for under half of them, and the cause for the rest is not known. This sample comprises tens of thousands of clones, more than 75% of them detected only once. The leading ten clones occupy more than 2.5% of the sample. The specimen was peripheral blood, collected in the first trimester of pregnancy. The receptors originated from a female donor in good health, enrolled as a control in a pregnancy study.

This clone was picked up a small number of times. CDR3 nucleotides: TGCGCCAGCAGCCATTCCGGGACAGGCGAATCCTACGAGCAGTACTTC. Translating it yields CASSHSGTGESYEQYF. The chain carries TRBV4-3 and TRBJ2-7, with TRBD1 matching 8 bases. The CDR3 extends over 16 amino acids. From germline, CDR1 is LGHNA and CDR2 YSLEER. V lost 3 bases and J lost 1; bases outside the gene matches: 8.

V gene TRBV29-1 combines with J gene TRBJ1-1; D not certain. CDR3 length equals 13 residues. Germline CDR1 reads SQVTM; CDR2 reads ANQGSEA. Trimming stripped 6 bases from V and 6 bases from J, with 17 bases between. CDR3 sequence (DNA): TGCAGCGTCACGTACGACTCGCGGGCTGAAGCTTTCTTT. Protein: CSVTYDSRAEAFF.